The 22 T cell receptor beta chains below were found in one sample sequenced in a study of cytomegalovirus exposure and HLA in healthy donors. PCR used 60 Vbeta primers and 13 Jbeta primers. Profiling relied on immunoSEQ multiplex PCR, and the TCRdb table lists in-frame clones only, not all of them. The repertoire has 150,000 to 200,000 clones, around four fifths of them found once; the top ten carry around 1.5%. The sample taken for sequencing was PBMCs. The receptors stem from a woman aged 25 to 45 in good health and CMV-seronegative.

This chain links TRBV20-1 with TRBJ2-1, with D maybe TRBD2 (6 bases). Germline CDR1 DFQATT, CDR2 SNEGSKA (reference sequence). The CDR3 consists of 11 residues. Trimming cost V 1 base and J 10 bases, with 8 bases left between them. The CDR3 loop is CSARGGEEQFF. In DNA form, the CDR3 reads TGCAGTGCTAGAGGGGGGGAAGAGCAGTTCTTC.

V usage is TRBV5-5 and J usage is TRBJ2-5; TRBD2 aligns across 7 bases. Trimming removed 5 bases from V and 2 bases from J; junction bases left unmatched: 9. In germline, CDR1 is SGHKS, CDR2 YYEKEE (reference sequence). CDR3 size: 15 residues. The CDR3 reads CASSQVGGIQETQYF. CDR3 coding DNA: TGTGCCAGCAGTCAAGTCGGGGGGATTCAAGAGACCCAGTACTTC.

The chain links TRBV5-1 to TRBJ2-1; possibly TRBD1 for D (6 bases). With 3 bases removed from V and 0 bases from J, the gap between germline ends came to 10 bases. Germline V gene data show CDR1 as SGHRS and CDR2 as YFSETQ. This CDR3 has 15 residues. The CDR3 spells CASSSGTLSYNEQFF. In nucleotides, the CDR3 is TGCGCCAGCAGCTCCGGGACACTCTCCTACAATGAGCAGTTCTTC.

This chain uses TRBV27 with TRBJ2-5; D uncertain. The CDR3 contains 13 residues. Germline V gives CDR1 MNHEY, CDR2 SMNVEV (reference sequence). V shed 2 bases and J shed 5 bases, with 9 bases lying between them. CDR3 protein: CASSLEYRETQYF. The CDR3 DNA sequence: TGTGCCAGCAGTTTAGAGTATCGCGAGACCCAGTACTTC.

The chain couples TRBV19 to TRBJ1-5, with D tentatively TRBD1 (6 bases). There are 15 residues in the CDR3. Germline CDR1 LNHDA, CDR2 SQIVND (reference sequence). V lost 5 bases and J lost 7, with 18 bases in between. The CDR3 spells CASSPRGSREQPQHF. The DNA for the CDR3 is TGTGCCAGTAGTCCCAGGGGCAGTCGAGAACAGCCCCAGCATTTT.

This clone was counted between two and nine times. The CDR3 nucleotides read TGTGCCAGCAGTTTGGGGGCGGATATAACCTACGAGCAGTACTTC. This translates into CASSLGADITYEQYF. The chain uses TRBV6-5 and TRBJ2-7, with D possibly matching TRBD1 (6 bases). The germline V and J ends were trimmed by 4 bases and 2 bases, with 15 bases remaining between them. The CDR3 spans 15 residues. Per the germline V gene, CDR1 is MNHEY and CDR2 is SVGAGI.

The CDR3 sequence is CASSMLAGTGEAKLFF. DNA of the CDR3: TGTGCCAGTAGTATGTTGGCCGGAACAGGGGAGGCGAAACTGTTTTTT. The rearrangement joins TRBV19 to TRBJ1-4; 7 bases align to TRBD1. V lost 3 bases and J lost 11; bases outside the gene matches: 15. Germline-derived CDR1 and CDR2 are LNHDA and SQIVND (reference sequence). The CDR3 runs 16 residues.

The V call is TRBV7-2, the J call TRBJ1-1; D is ambiguous. Trimming removed 3 bases from V and 4 bases from J, with 9 bases in between. The CDR3 contains 13 residues. Germline CDR1 and CDR2: SGHTA and FQGNSA. CDR3: CASSFQAITEAFF. CDR3 nucleotides: TGTGCCAGCAGCTTCCAGGCGATCACTGAAGCTTTCTTT.

This clone was seen just once. V gene TRBV9 combines with J gene TRBJ2-5; 9 nucleotides match TRBD2. The CDR3 runs 16 residues. V lost 3 bases and J lost 5; bases outside the gene matches: 11. Per the germline V gene, CDR1 is SGDLS and CDR2 is YYNGEE. Written as DNA, the CDR3 is TGTGCCAGCAGCGGTAGTGTGGGCGGGGGGGCGGAGACCCAGTACTTC. Amino acid sequence: CASSGSVGGGAETQYF.

The rearrangement links TRBV5-8 to TRBJ2-7, with D perhaps TRBD2 (6 bases). V shed 2 bases and J shed 3 bases, with 24 bases lying between them. The CDR3 has 18 amino acids. CDR1 is SGHTS and CDR2 is YDEGEE in the germline V gene. The DNA for the CDR3 is TGTGCCAGCAGCTTTGTTCGGGAGTACCCACCCTTAAGCTACGAGCAGTACTTC. This encodes CASSFVREYPPLSYEQYF. Variable domain in full (rest from reference TRBV5-8 and TRBJ2-7): EAGVTQSPTHLIKTRGQQATLRCSPISGHTSVYWYQQALGLGLQFLLWYDEGEERNRGNFPPRFSGRQFPNYSSELNVNALELEDSALYLCASSFVREYPPLSYEQYFGPGTRLTVT.

The chain is built from TRBV18 and TRBJ2-7, with D maybe TRBD2 (6 bases). Looked up from germline, CDR1 is KGHSH and CDR2 is LQKENI. V was clipped by 3 bases and J by 2 bases, with 14 bases between them. CDR3 length: 15 amino acids. In DNA form, the CDR3 reads TGTGCCAGCTCACCGACTATTGGGAGGACCTACGAGCAGTACTTC. It encodes CASSPTIGRTYEQYF.

The chain is built from TRBV5-8 and TRBJ2-7, with D possibly matching TRBD1 (6 bases). V was shortened by 5 bases and J by 6 bases, with 18 bases between the two germline ends. Per the germline V gene, CDR1 is SGHTS and CDR2 is YDEGEE. The CDR3 totals 14 residues. The CDR3 spells CASRRPGEKIEQYF. The CDR3 DNA reads as TGTGCCAGCAGGAGACCAGGGGAGAAGATCGAGCAGTACTTC.

The V and J genes are TRBV19 and TRBJ1-2; unclear D gene. Trimming removed 4 bases at V and 6 bases at J, with 15 bases between. Germline assignment: CDR1 LNHDA and CDR2 SQIVND (reference sequence). This CDR3 comprises 14 residues. Written as DNA, the CDR3 is TGTGCCAGTAGTACTTTGCAGGTAGAACATGGCTACACCTTC. Its protein is CASSTLQVEHGYTF. The full variable domain, with the rest looked up from reference TRBV19 and TRBJ1-2, is DGGITQSPKYLFRKEGQNVTLSCEQNLNHDAMYWYRQDPGQGLRLIYYSQIVNDFQKGDIAEGYSVSREKKESFPLTVTSAQKNPTAFYLCASSTLQVEHGYTFGSGTRLTVV.

On this clone: At the DNA level, this CDR3 is encoded by other sequences in the same sample as well. The V and J genes are TRBV5-1 and TRBJ1-3; unclear D gene. Germline V gene data show CDR1 as SGHRS and CDR2 as YFSETQ. The V gene lost 0 bases and the J gene lost 0 bases, with 4 bases spanning the gap. The CDR3 length is 14 residues. The CDR3 is CASSLGSSGNTIYF. CDR3 bases: TGCGCCAGCAGCTTGGGCAGCTCTGGAAACACCATATATTTT.

In nucleotides, the CDR3 is TGCGCCAGCAGCGGGGACAGGGGAAACACCGGGGAGCTGTTTTTT. It codes for CASSGDRGNTGELFF. The chain joins TRBV5-1 to TRBJ2-2, with TRBD1 identical over 10 bases. Germline trimming cut 4 bases from V and 2 bases from J; bases unmatched to any gene: 2. The CDR3 length is 15 residues. Germline lookup yields CDR1 SGHRS and CDR2 YFSETQ. The full variable domain, its missing parts supplied by reference TRBV5-1 and TRBJ2-2, is KAGVTQTPRYLIKTRGQQVTLSCSPISGHRSVSWYQQTPGQGLQFLFEYFSETQRNKGNFPGRFSGRQFSNSRSEMNVSTLELGDSALYLCASSGDRGNTGELFFGEGSRLTVL.

The V and J genes are TRBV9 and TRBJ1-1; D gene uncertain. Germline-derived CDR1 and CDR2 are SGDLS and YYNGEE. This CDR3 has 12 amino acids. V lost 0 bases and J 7 bases, leaving 7 bases between the germline ends. This chain's CDR3 is CASSVDEFEAFF. In nucleotides, the CDR3 is TGTGCCAGCAGCGTAGATGAGTTTGAAGCTTTCTTT.

The rearrangement links TRBV28 to TRBJ2-7; TRBD1 aligns across 12 bases. Germline-derived CDR1 and CDR2 are MDHEN and SYDVKM. J lost 4 bases, V lost 2 bases, and 3 bases had no gene match. This CDR3 has 15 residues. The CDR3 here is CASSLGDRGRYEQYF. As DNA, the CDR3 is TGTGCCAGCAGTTTAGGGGACAGGGGGCGATACGAGCAGTACTTC.

The rearrangement links TRBV5-5 to TRBJ2-7; 8 bases are shared with TRBD2. CDR1 is SGHKS and CDR2 is YYEKEE in the germline V gene (reference sequence). The CDR3 has 14 amino acids. Losses at the gene ends were 1 base for V and 4 bases for J; bases not matched to a gene: 4. DNA for the CDR3: TGTGCCAGCAGCTTGACTAGCGGACGGTACGAGCAGTACTTC. Protein: CASSLTSGRYEQYF.

This chain joins TRBV7-8 and TRBJ1-3; 7 nucleotides agree with TRBD1. The trim removed 5 bases at V and 2 bases at J, leaving 6 bases unmatched. The germline gives CDR1 SGHVS, CDR2 FQNEAQ. This CDR3 is 15 amino acids long. The CDR3 is CASSIPQGAGNTIYF. The CDR3 DNA is TGTGCCAGCAGCATCCCTCAGGGGGCTGGAAACACCATATATTTT.

The chain joins TRBV7-9 to TRBJ1-4, with TRBD1 matching over 9 bases. This CDR3 comprises 18 residues. V shed 3 bases and J 0 bases; nucleotides not matched to a gene: 8. In germline, CDR1 is SEHNR, CDR2 FQNEAQ (reference sequence). CDR3 in DNA: TGTGCCAGCAGCTTGGAACAGGGGGCACCCCCAACTAATGAAAAACTGTTTTTT. Amino acids: CASSLEQGAPPTNEKLFF.

V usage is TRBV6-5 and J usage is TRBJ1-6, with TRBD1 matching 7 bases. Germline V gives CDR1 MNHEY, CDR2 SVGAGI. V was pared by 1 base and J by 6 bases, with 6 bases of the junction left unmatched. The CDR3 runs 16 residues. The CDR3 region has the DNA TGTGCCAGCAGTTACTTACAGGGGATCGGTAATTCACCCCTCCACTTT. Translated: CASSYLQGIGNSPLHF.

The chain joins TRBV6-4 to TRBJ1-3, with 7 bases matching TRBD1. V lost 4 bases, J lost 2 bases, and 8 bases stayed unmatched. The CDR3 runs 16 residues. Germline lookup yields CDR1 MRHNA and CDR2 SNTAGT. The CDR3 spells CASSAPRTGPGNTIYF. The CDR3 DNA reads TGTGCCAGCAGTGCCCCCAGGACAGGCCCTGGAAACACCATATATTTT.